This T cell receptor (beta chain) comes out of a study of beta chain features in type 1 diabetes. Notes on this clone: Its antigen remains unidentified.

Each sorted fraction was over 95% pure. Sequenced material consisted of expressed TCRB transcripts (all of the isolated RNA was reverse transcribed). Only in-frame clones appear in the TCRdb table, and some are missing; sequencing was by immunoSEQ multiplex PCR. Here the sample spans roughly 24,000 clones, about 69% being singletons. V lost 3 bases, J lost 5 bases, and 3 bases stayed unmatched. Germline CDR1 and CDR2: SGHTA and FQGNSA. The CDR3 covers 13 residues. General observations from the study: Shortening that was moderate but significant affected the TCRB CDR3s of Type 1 diabetes patients in all four CD4+ subsets. Compared with healthy donors, patients appeared to share more similar naive, central memory and regulatory TCRB repertoires.

This chain joins TRBV7-2 and TRBJ2-5, with TRBD2 identical over 7 bases. What was sequenced was Tregs from blood. This TCR derives from a man in his late teens or twenties with type 1 diabetes. The CDR3 coding sequence is TGTGCCAGCAGCTTCGGGCGGGGGGAGACCCAGTACTTC. Protein product: CASSFGRGETQYF.